This T cell receptor (beta chain) was documented in a study of T cell changes during pregnancy in multiple sclerosis. This clone was found once. CDR1 is ENHRY and CDR2 is SYGVKD in the germline V gene. The CDR3 length is 16 residues. Trimming at V came to 4 bases and at J to 1 base, leaving 7 bases not matched to a gene. Profiled with immunoSEQ multiplex PCR; TCRdb holds only in-frame clones, not every one. This table has 90,000 to 130,000 clones, approximately 90% appearing once. The V and J genes are TRBV10-3 and TRBJ1-1, with 9 bases lining up with TRBD1. Sequenced material: peripheral blood, taken in the third trimester of pregnancy. The sequence was obtained from a female donor with multiple sclerosis, enrolled in a pregnancy study. The CDR3 DNA reads TGTGCCATCAGTGTAGAAGGGGGACAGGGGAACACTGAAGCTTTCTTT. This translates into CAISVEGGQGNTEAFF.